This T cell receptor (beta chain) was sequenced in a study of blood T cell repertoires in COVID-19 (TCRdb year 2020). In the study overall: The collaborator samples originated in the United States, Italy and Spain and spanned the acute and convalescent phases of COVID-19. Subjects who had been exposed to COVID-19, were actively infected with it, or had recovered from it provided the deeply sampled blood TCRbeta repertoires that made up the dataset. The repertoires were made available in a free public database intended to serve as a resource for research on the immune response to SARS-CoV-2. Nearly every sample came with metadata listing a de-identified subject ID, COVID-19 status, age in years and sex. The material from the prospective study consisted of cDNA or gDNA derived from T cells, B-cell-depleted T cells, or PBMCs. The samples were drawn from two sources: the first 160 participants of the ongoing ImmuneRACE study, and 1,254 subjects contributed by 6 global collaborators. Where available, HLA class I and class II types were obtained from metadata supplied by the sample provider rather than from assay-based typing.

Its CDR3 holds 15 amino acids, cysteine through phenylalanine. The entry retains the CDR3 DNA only, 45 bases that are in frame from base 1. Based on the germline V gene (reference sequence), the CDR1 and CDR2 sequences are LNHDA and SQIVND. Trimming costs V 11 bases and J 7 bases, and their ends lie 21 bases apart. Worth noting for this clone: The clone's antigen remains unknown. It has no much larger one-base neighbor in the sample; base qualities were not kept.

Participants in the prospective study were enrolled through a virtual design, were aged roughly 18 to 90 years, and lived in roughly 24 United States geographic areas. In the prospective study, participants were assigned to cohorts based on the clinical history participants reported in a screening survey and a study questionnaire. In the prospective study, whole blood, serum and a nasopharyngeal or oropharyngeal swab were collected from each participant by mobile phlebotomists. Participants in the prospective study had the option to provide additional blood draws and questionnaires over a 2-month period. Before DNA extraction, prospective study blood samples were shipped either frozen or at room temperature. TCRbeta CDR3 regions were amplified from genomic DNA by means of the immunoSEQ Assay, a bias-controlled multiplex PCR. The paper's processing steps were these. The number of nucleated cells in each sample was estimated by amplification of reference gene primers within the assay. To quantify the absolute abundance of each unique TCRbeta CDR3 rearrangement, sequence reads were collapsed and filtered. For each sample, productive Simpson clonality was calculated as the square root of Simpson's diversity index across productive rearrangements. As stored in TCRdb, this immuneACCESS dataset retains in-frame rearrangements with V and J assigned. A fraction of the clones does not appear; measured against another copy, unresolved V genes explain less than half of the discrepancy, and the remainder lacks a known reason. Clonal size and the V and J genes are those of that table, whereas D and trimming came from the DNA. Counted in this sample were under 200,000 clones; 82% of them appeared once. Clones ranked in the top ten supply more than 4.5% of the sample.

Findings and caveats that apply to the study as a whole: The amount of clinical and demographic metadata varied by source and participant and was provided uncurated.

Rearrangement joined TRBV19 to TRBJ1-6; the D gene cannot be named for sure. The source of this sequence is a woman in her sixties with acute COVID-19. Material for sequencing was PBMCs or T cells enriched from blood (not recorded which). The CDR3 loop reads CASKPTAGTNSPLHF. In nucleotide form, the sequence is TGTGCCTCTAAACCTACGGCAGGAACAAATTCACCCCTCCACTTT.